This is a list of T cell receptor beta chains from one sample in a study of cytomegalovirus exposure and HLA in healthy donors. Assay used: immunoSEQ multiplex PCR; TCRdb lists only in-frame clones, some missing. The listing records about 40,000 clones. The sequenced material came from PBMCs. These receptor sequences come from a human donor in good health. Each CDR3 is given with its conserved first and last residue. The order of the fields is D gene, V gene, J gene, CDR3 DNA, CDR3 protein. A D gene is named only where the DNA matches it firmly.

NA,TRBV5-1,TRBJ1-5,TGCGCCAGCAGCTTTTCGGGAATGTCAAATCAGCCCCAGCATTTT,CASSFSGMSNQPQHF
TRBD1,TRBV10-2,TRBJ1-5,TGCGCCAGCAGTGAGACAGGGGCCGTATTCGCCCAGCATTTT,CASSETGAVFAQHF
TRBD2,TRBV2,TRBJ2-3,TGTGCCAGCAGTGGGGGTAGCGGGGCGTGGGATACGCAGTATTTT,CASSGGSGAWDTQYF
TRBD1,TRBV27,TRBJ2-7,TGTGCCAGCAGTTTGGCACAGGGGGCTTACGAGCAGTACTTC,CASSLAQGAYEQYF
TRBD1,TRBV10-3,TRBJ1-6,TGTGCCACACGGACAGGGGAAAATTCACCCCTCCACTTT,CATRTGENSPLHF
NA,TRBV29-1,TRBJ1-1,TGCAGCGTCCGAACGGGGGACACTGAAGCTTTCTTT,CSVRTGDTEAFF
NA,TRBV20-1,TRBJ2-4,TGCAGTGCTGGGAGGAAAAACATTCAGTACTTC,CSAGRKNIQYF
NA,TRBV7-2,TRBJ2-5,TGTGCCAGCACCCTTTGGGGGGAAGAGACCCAGTACTTC,CASTLWGEETQYF
NA,TRBV5-1,TRBJ1-3,TGCGCCAGCAGACCGGTCACAGGCTCTGGAAACACCATATATTTT,CASRPVTGSGNTIYF
NA,TRBV6-1,TRBJ2-2,TGTGCCAGCAGTGCCCAAGGGGGGGGTTCGGGGGAGCTGTTTTTT,CASSAQGGGSGELFF
NA,TRBV28,TRBJ2-1,TGTGCCAGCAGTTTCGTGGAAAGCGCCGAGGGTGAGCAGTTCTTC,CASSFVESAEGEQFF
NA,TRBV5-8,TRBJ1-5,TGTGCCAGCAGCCATTGGCCTGCAGTTAGCAATCAGCCCCAGCATTTT,CASSHWPAVSNQPQHF
TRBD1,TRBV7-3,TRBJ1-1,TGTGCCAGCAGCGGACAGGGACACACTGAAGCTTTCTTT,CASSGQGHTEAFF
TRBD2,TRBV9,TRBJ2-1,TGTGCCACCGGGACTAAAGACAATGAGCAGTTCTTC,CATGTKDNEQFF
TRBD1,TRBV30,TRBJ2-7,TGTGCCTGGAGTAAGGGACAGGGGCAGGAGCAGTACTTC,CAWSKGQGQEQYF
NA,TRBV5-8,TRBJ1-4,TGTGCCAGCAGCGCCTTCACAGGGAACCCGTCCGAAAAACTGTTTTTT,CASSAFTGNPSEKLFF
TRBD1,TRBV6-1,TRBJ2-7,TGTGCCAGCAGTGAAATAGACAGGGCCGGGTACTTC,CASSEIDRAGYF
NA,TRBV4-2,TRBJ2-4,TGTGCCAGCAGCCAAGAGACTAGTCGGGCCAAAAACATTCAGTACTTC,CASSQETSRAKNIQYF
NA,TRBV2,TRBJ1-2,TGTGCCAGCAGTGTGACCCAAACGGGTGGCTACACCTTC,CASSVTQTGGYTF
TRBD1,TRBV5-1,TRBJ2-2,TGCGCCACTTCAGGGGGCTCGCACACCGGGGAGCTGTTTTTT,CATSGGSHTGELFF
NA,TRBV4-1,TRBJ2-2,TGCGCCAGCAGCCAAGCGGGACAGAACACCGGGGAGCTGTTTTTT,CASSQAGQNTGELFF
NA,TRBV5-1,TRBJ1-1,TGCGCCAGCAGCTTGGACCCGGGCACTGAAGCTTTCTTT,CASSLDPGTEAFF
TRBD2,TRBV29-1,TRBJ2-3,TGCAGCGTTGCAGCGGGGTACACAGATACGCAGTATTTT,CSVAAGYTDTQYF
NA,TRBV6-6,TRBJ1-5,TGTGCCAGCAGTAGGGACTCCAATAGCAATCAGCCCCAGCATTTT,CASSRDSNSNQPQHF
TRBD1,TRBV19,TRBJ1-1,TGTGCCAGTAGGACAGGGGGCGCTGGGTACACTGAAGCTTTCTTT,CASRTGGAGYTEAFF
TRBD1,TRBV6-5,TRBJ2-7,TGTACCAGCAGGCCTGACCGGGACAGGGGGCGCGAGCAGTACTTC,CTSRPDRDRGREQYF
TRBD2,TRBV7-2,TRBJ2-3,TGTGCCAGCAGCTTAGGGACTAGCGGGGGACTGGCGCAGTATTTT,CASSLGTSGGLAQYF
NA,TRBV5-1,TRBJ2-3,TGCGCCAGCAGCTTGAGAGTGAGCCCAGATACGCAGTATTTT,CASSLRVSPDTQYF
NA,TRBV28,TRBJ1-5,TGTGCCAGCAGCGGCAATCAGCCCCAGCATTTT,CASSGNQPQHF
NA,TRBV10-3,TRBJ2-7,TGTGCCATCAGTGATCCAAGGGGTCATTCCTACGAGCAGTACTTC,CAISDPRGHSYEQYF
NA,TRBV6-1,TRBJ2-1,TGTGCCAGCAGGGACAGCCTAAATGAGCAGTTCTTC,CASRDSLNEQFF
TRBD1,TRBV29-1,TRBJ1-4,TGCAGCGGTATACAGGGGACTAATGAAAAACTGTTTTTT,CSGIQGTNEKLFF
TRBD2,TRBV7-2,TRBJ2-3,TGTGCCAGCAGCCCTGGGACTAGCGGGGCAGATACGCAGTATTTT,CASSPGTSGADTQYF
NA,TRBV6-5,TRBJ2-7,TGTGCCAGCAGTTACGGAGGGGAGTCCTACGAGCAGTACTTC,CASSYGGESYEQYF
NA,TRBV18,TRBJ1-1,TGTGCCAGCTCCCCGTTGGCCGCTGAAGCTTTCTTT,CASSPLAAEAFF
NA,TRBV30,TRBJ2-3,TGTGCCTGGAGTGACAGGAATAAGCAGTATTTT,CAWSDRNKQYF
NA,TRBV6-6,TRBJ1-4,TGTGCCAGCACTTCAGGGGTGAAGATAGAAAAACTGTTTTTT,CASTSGVKIEKLFF